Given below is one T cell receptor (beta chain) in context. Its antigen is not known. The method was immunoSEQ multiplex PCR; TCRdb's version includes in-frame clones alone and lacks a portion of them. The sample has about 86,000 clones, 88% seen once. The sample originates from a study of graft-versus-host responses after intestinal transplantation. Study details: Transplant types were multivisceral, liver-intestinal, or isolated intestinal. After anti-thymocyte globulin induction, recipients took tacrolimus and steroids for about 3 years.

Whole-study findings and limits: Graft-donor T cell macrochimerism coincided with high graft-versus-host to host-versus-graft clonal ratios in allografts. Early HvG declines after transplant were associated with peak circulating GvH clone levels.

This receptor was identified in a human donor who was the organ donor for an intestinal transplant. This sample comprised unstimulated CD4+ T cells sorted from spleen or lymph node cells, obtained before transplant.

The CDR3 region is CASSVNNRDGYTF. CDR3 bases: TGTGCCAGCAGCGTAAACAACAGGGATGGCTACACCTTC. The chain joins TRBV9 to TRBJ1-2; D possibly corresponds to TRBD1 (6 bases). CDR1 is SGDLS, CDR2 YYNGEE, per germline. The CDR3 sequence is 13 residues long. Trimming shortened V by 1 base and J by 6 bases, and 10 bases separated the two germline ends.